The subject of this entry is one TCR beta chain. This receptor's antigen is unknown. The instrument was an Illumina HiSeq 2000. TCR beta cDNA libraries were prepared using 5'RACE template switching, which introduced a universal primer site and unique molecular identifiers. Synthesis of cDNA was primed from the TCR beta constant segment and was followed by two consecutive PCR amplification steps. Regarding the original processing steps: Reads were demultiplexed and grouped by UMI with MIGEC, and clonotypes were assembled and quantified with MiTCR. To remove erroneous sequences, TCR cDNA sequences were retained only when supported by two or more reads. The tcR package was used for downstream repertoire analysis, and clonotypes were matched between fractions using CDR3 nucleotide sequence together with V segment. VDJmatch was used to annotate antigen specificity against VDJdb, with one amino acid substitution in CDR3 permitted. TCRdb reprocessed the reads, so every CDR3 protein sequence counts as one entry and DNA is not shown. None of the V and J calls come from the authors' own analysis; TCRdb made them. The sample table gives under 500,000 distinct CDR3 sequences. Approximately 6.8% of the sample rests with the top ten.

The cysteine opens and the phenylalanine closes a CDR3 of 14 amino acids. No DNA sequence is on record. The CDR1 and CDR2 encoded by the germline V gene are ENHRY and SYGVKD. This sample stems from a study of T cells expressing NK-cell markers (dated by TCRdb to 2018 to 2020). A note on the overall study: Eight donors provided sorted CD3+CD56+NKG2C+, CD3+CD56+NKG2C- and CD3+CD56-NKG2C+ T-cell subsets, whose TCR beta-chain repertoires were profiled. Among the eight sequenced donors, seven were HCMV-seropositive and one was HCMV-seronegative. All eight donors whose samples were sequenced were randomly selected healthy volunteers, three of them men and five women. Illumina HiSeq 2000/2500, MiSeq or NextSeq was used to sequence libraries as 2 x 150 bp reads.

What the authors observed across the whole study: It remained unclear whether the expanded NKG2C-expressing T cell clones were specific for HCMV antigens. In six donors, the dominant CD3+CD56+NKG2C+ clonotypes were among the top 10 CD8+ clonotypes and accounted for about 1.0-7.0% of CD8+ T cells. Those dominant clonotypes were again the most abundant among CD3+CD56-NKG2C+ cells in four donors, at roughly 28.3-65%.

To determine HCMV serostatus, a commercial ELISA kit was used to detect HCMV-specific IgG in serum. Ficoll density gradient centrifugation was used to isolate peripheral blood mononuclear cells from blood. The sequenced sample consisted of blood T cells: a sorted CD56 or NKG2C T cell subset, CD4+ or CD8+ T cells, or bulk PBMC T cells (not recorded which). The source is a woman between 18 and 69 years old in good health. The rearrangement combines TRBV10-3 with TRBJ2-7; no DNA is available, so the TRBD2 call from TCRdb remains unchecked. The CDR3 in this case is CAIKEASGSGEQYF.